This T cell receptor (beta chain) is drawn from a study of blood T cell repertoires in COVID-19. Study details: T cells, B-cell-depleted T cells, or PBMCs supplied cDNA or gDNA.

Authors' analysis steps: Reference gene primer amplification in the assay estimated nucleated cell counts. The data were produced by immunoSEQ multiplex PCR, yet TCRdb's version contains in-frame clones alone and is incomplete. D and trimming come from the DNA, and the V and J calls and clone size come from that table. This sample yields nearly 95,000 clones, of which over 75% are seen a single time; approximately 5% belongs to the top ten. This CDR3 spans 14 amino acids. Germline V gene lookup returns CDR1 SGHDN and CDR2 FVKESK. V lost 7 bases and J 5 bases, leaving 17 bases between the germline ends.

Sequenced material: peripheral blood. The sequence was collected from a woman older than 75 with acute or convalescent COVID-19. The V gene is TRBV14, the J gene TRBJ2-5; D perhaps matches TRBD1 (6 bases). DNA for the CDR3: TGTGCCAGCACATCACAGGGAGTTCCTGAGACCCAGTACTTC. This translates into CASTSQGVPETQYF. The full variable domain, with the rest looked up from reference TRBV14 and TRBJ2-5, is EAGVTQFPSHSVIEKGQTVTLRCDPISGHDNLYWYRRVMGKEIKFLLHFVKESKQDESGMPNNRFLAERTGGTYSTLKVQPAELEDSGVYFCASTSQGVPETQYFGPGTRLLVL.